The 27 T cell receptor beta chains presented below share a single source sample, sequenced in a study of cytomegalovirus exposure and HLA in healthy donors. Clones were read by immunoSEQ multiplex PCR, and TCRdb kept only the in-frame ones, dropping some. The top ten clones hold around 2.3% of a sample with about 160,000 clones, 86% of them seen once. The source material was PBMCs. The receptors were gathered from a woman aged 18-29 years in good health and CMV-seronegative.

This chain connects TRBV6-5 to TRBJ2-1, with D perhaps matching TRBD2 (6 bases). CDR1 MNHEY and CDR2 SVGAGI come from the germline V gene. CDR3 size: 13 residues. Trimming stripped 0 bases from V and 10 bases from J, with 10 bases between. The CDR3 is CASSYSRDGEQFF. CDR3 nucleotide sequence: TGTGCCAGCAGTTACTCGCGGGACGGGGAGCAGTTCTTC.

This sequence joins TRBV4-3 and TRBJ2-2; 7 positions agree with TRBD2. Germline V lookup: CDR1 LGHNA, CDR2 YSLEER. V was pared by 1 base and J by 4 bases, with 6 bases of the junction left unmatched. The CDR3 is made up of 16 amino acids. The CDR3 DNA follows: TGCGCCAGCAGCCAAGCGGCGGGAGAGGTCACCGGGGAGCTGTTTTTT. Protein product: CASSQAAGEVTGELFF.

This chain uses TRBV9 with TRBJ1-4, with TRBD1 identical over 8 bases. There are 17 residues in the CDR3. J lost 6 bases, V lost 2 bases, and 12 bases had no gene match. Germline CDR1 reads SGDLS; CDR2 reads YYNGEE. This CDR3 is CASSVRSGQGAYEKLFF. DNA of the CDR3: TGTGCCAGCAGCGTCCGATCGGGTCAGGGGGCCTATGAAAAACTGTTTTTT.

This sequence joins TRBV27 and TRBJ1-2, with D possibly matching TRBD1 (5 bases). The germline gives CDR1 MNHEY, CDR2 SMNVEV (reference sequence). The CDR3 is made up of 15 amino acids. The ends were cut back, 1 base at V and 2 bases at J, with 11 bases in the middle. CDR3 region: CASSLYQAGNYGYTF. CDR3 in DNA: TGTGCCAGCAGTTTATATCAGGCAGGGAACTATGGCTACACCTTC.

DNA for the CDR3: TGTGCCAGCAGCTTAAACGGGATCCAAGAGACCCAGTACTTC. Translation gives CASSLNGIQETQYF. This chain links TRBV7-9 with TRBJ2-5; D possibly corresponds to TRBD2 (5 bases). Germline-derived CDR1 and CDR2 are SEHNR and FQNEAQ (reference sequence). The CDR3 runs 14 residues. V gave up 2 bases and J gave up 1 base, with 8 bases separating them.

The CDR3 loop is CASSPGQGNYGYTF. As DNA, the CDR3 is TGTGCCAGCAGCCCGGGACAGGGTAACTATGGCTACACCTTC. V is TRBV4-2 and J is TRBJ1-2; 9 bases are a match to TRBD1. CDR3 length: 14 residues. V shed 4 bases and J 1 base; nucleotides not matched to a gene: 1. Germline CDR1 LGHNA, CDR2 YNFKEQ.

The chain recombines TRBV6-5 with TRBJ1-1, with a weak D call TRBD1 (6 bases). The germline CDR1 and CDR2 sequences are MNHEY and SVGAGI. The V end was cut by 8 bases, the J end by 3 bases, with 10 bases between. The CDR3 loop spans 12 amino acids. CDR3 bases: TGTGCCAGCTTTGGACAGTACACTGAAGCTTTCTTT. Its protein product is CASFGQYTEAFF.

J is TRBJ1-1 and V is TRBV5-5, with D perhaps matching TRBD1 (5 bases). Per germline, CDR1 SGHKS and CDR2 YYEKEE (reference sequence). There are 14 residues in the CDR3. V shed 0 bases and J shed 4 bases, with 10 bases lying between them. CDR3 residues: CASSLGAGVTEAFF. The CDR3 DNA is TGTGCCAGCAGCTTGGGGGCGGGGGTCACTGAAGCTTTCTTT.

V usage is TRBV4-3 and J usage is TRBJ1-2; 8 bases match TRBD1. Germline-derived CDR1 and CDR2 are LGHNA and YSLEER. This CDR3 spans 16 amino acids. The J segment lost 7 bases and the V segment lost 0 bases, leaving 10 bases of the junction unmatched. The CDR3 spells CASSQDPVDRGTGYTF. The CDR3 DNA follows: TGCGCCAGCAGCCAAGATCCGGTCGACAGGGGAACTGGCTACACCTTC.

This clone was found a few times. The chain uses TRBV18 and TRBJ2-3, with D perhaps matching TRBD1 (5 bases). This CDR3 region has 15 residues. Germline CDR1 KGHSH, CDR2 LQKENI. The V and J ends lost 4 bases and 3 bases respectively, with 14 bases between them. The CDR3 coding sequence is TGTGCCAGCTCACAAGGACACAGGCAAACAGATACGCAGTATTTT. This sequence encodes CASSQGHRQTDTQYF. The entire variable domain, with the rest obtained from reference TRBV18 and TRBJ2-3, is as follows: NAGVMQNPRHLVRRRGQEARLRCSPMKGHSHVYWYRQLPEEGLKFMVYLQKENIIDESGMPKERFSAEFPKEGPSILRIQQVVRGDSAAYFCASSQGHRQTDTQYFGPGTRLTVL.

J is TRBJ2-1 and V is TRBV29-1; 9 bases line up with TRBD1. Germline trimming cut 0 bases from V and 5 bases from J; bases unmatched to any gene: 14. The CDR3 extends over 18 amino acids. Germline CDR1 SQVTM, CDR2 ANQGSEA. CDR3 nucleotides: TGCAGCGTTGAAGAAGGCCTCGCCGGGGACAGGGCCAACAATGAGCAGTTCTTC. This sequence encodes CSVEEGLAGDRANNEQFF.

This chain links TRBV5-1 with TRBJ2-1; D gene unclear. Trimming pared 0 bases from V and 7 bases from J, leaving 11 bases between. This CDR3 region has 14 residues. CDR1 and CDR2 from the germline V gene are SGHRS and YFSETQ. The CDR3 is CASSLVGPSNEQFF. For the CDR3, the DNA is TGCGCCAGCAGCTTGGTTGGCCCAAGTAATGAGCAGTTCTTC.

The chain employs TRBV27 and TRBJ2-1, with TRBD2 matching 11 bases. Trimming removed 2 bases from V and 9 bases from J; junction bases left unmatched: 6. Germline V CDR1 and CDR2: MNHEY, SMNVEV (reference sequence). This CDR3 comprises 15 residues. CDR3 sequence (DNA): TGTGCCAGCAGTTTAGGTACTAGCGGGAGAAGTGAGCAGTTCTTC. This translates into CASSLGTSGRSEQFF.

The chain combines TRBV5-5 with TRBJ1-2, with D possibly matching TRBD1 (5 bases). Germline V gene lookup returns CDR1 SGHKS and CDR2 YYEKEE (reference sequence). Deletions cut 4 bases from V and 1 base from J, with 17 bases between. This CDR3 has 16 residues. This CDR3 is CASSGAGGAINYGYTF. CDR3 nucleotides: TGTGCCAGCAGCGGCGCAGGAGGGGCGATTAACTATGGCTACACCTTC.

The rearrangement uses TRBV28 and TRBJ2-7; no clear D gene. The V gene lost 3 bases and the J gene lost 1 base, with 4 bases spanning the gap. Looked up from germline, CDR1 is MDHEN and CDR2 is SYDVKM. CDR3 length equals 12 residues. The CDR3 DNA follows: TGTGCCAGCAGTTTCTCTTCCTACGAGCAGTACTTC. This gives the protein CASSFSSYEQYF.

This rearrangement joins TRBV19 to TRBJ1-5; D remains ambiguous. V was pared by 5 bases and J by 6 bases, with 5 bases between. The CDR3 totals 11 residues. Germline V lookup: CDR1 LNHDA, CDR2 SQIVND (reference sequence). Here the CDR3 reads CASSEGQPQHF. The CDR3 DNA is TGTGCCAGTAGTGAGGGTCAGCCCCAGCATTTT.

The genes are TRBV4-3 and TRBJ2-7, with 7 nucleotides matching TRBD2. J lost 2 bases, V lost 2 bases, and 9 bases had no gene match. Germline V CDR1 and CDR2: LGHNA, YSLEER. The CDR3 sequence is 16 residues long. CDR3 DNA: TGCGCCAGCAGCCAAATCCCTAGCGGACCCCCCTACGAGCAGTACTTC. Its protein product is CASSQIPSGPPYEQYF.

This clone has a single count. V is TRBV11-2 and J is TRBJ2-7, with 8 bases lining up with TRBD1. The CDR3 covers 14 residues. CDR1 and CDR2 from the germline V gene are SGHAT and FQNNGV. Trimming at V came to 2 bases and at J to 3 bases, leaving 3 bases not matched to a gene. CDR3 in DNA: TGTGCCAGCAGCTTACAGGGGGCGAGCTACGAGCAGTACTTC. Its protein is CASSLQGASYEQYF. Combining the CDR3 with reference TRBV11-2 and TRBJ2-7 gives the whole variable domain EAGVAQSPRYKIIEKRQSVAFWCNPISGHATLYWYQQILGQGPKLLIQFQNNGVVDDSQLPKDRFSAERLKGVDSTLKIQPAKLEDSAVYLCASSLQGASYEQYFGPGTRLTVT.

The chain combines TRBV11-2 with TRBJ2-1; 14 bases match TRBD2. The CDR3 has 14 amino acids. CDR1 is SGHAT, CDR2 FQNNGV, per germline. Trimming took 3 bases from V and 10 from J; bases not matched to a gene: 2. This chain's CDR3 is CASSFRLAGGEQFF. The CDR3, as DNA: TGTGCCAGCAGCTTCCGACTAGCGGGAGGGGAGCAGTTCTTC.

J is TRBJ1-1 and V is TRBV6-1; a weak D match, TRBD1 (5 bases). The CDR3 length is 14 residues. V gave up 1 base and J gave up 6 bases, with 12 bases separating them. The germline V gene encodes CDR1 MNHNS and CDR2 SASEGT. The CDR3 DNA reads TGTGCCAGCAGTGAAGACGCAGGGTTGGCTGAAGCTTTCTTT. Protein product: CASSEDAGLAEAFF.

The chain carries TRBV30 and TRBJ2-7, with D hard to call. The ends were cut back, 7 bases at V and 7 bases at J, with 17 bases in the middle. This CDR3 comprises 12 residues. Per germline, CDR1 GTSNPN and CDR2 SVGIG (reference sequence). The CDR3 DNA is TGTGCCTCCGGCCCAGAGGCGAGGGAGCAGTACTTC. It encodes CASGPEAREQYF.

The chain links TRBV18 to TRBJ1-2; a possible D gene is TRBD1 (6 bases). This CDR3 is 15 amino acids long. The V gene's germline CDR1 is KGHSH and CDR2 LQKENI. Trimming took off 3 bases at V and 3 bases at J, with 14 bases between the two ends. The chain's CDR3 is CASSPLLEGDYGYTF. CDR3 nucleotide sequence: TGTGCCAGCTCACCGCTTCTAGAGGGGGACTATGGCTACACCTTC.

This rearrangement joins TRBV19 to TRBJ1-1, with 7 nucleotides matching TRBD1. CDR1 is LNHDA and CDR2 is SQIVND in the germline V gene (reference sequence). This CDR3 spans 14 amino acids. Trimming removed 5 bases from V and 5 bases from J; junction bases left unmatched: 8. CDR3 residues: CASSPRQGETEAFF. CDR3 coding DNA: TGTGCCAGTAGTCCCCGACAGGGAGAAACTGAAGCTTTCTTT.

This clone was detected once. The chain combines TRBV30 with TRBJ2-1, with 8 bases identical to TRBD1. The CDR3 has 12 residues. Trimming took 8 bases from V and 7 from J; bases not matched to a gene: 7. CDR1 GTSNPN and CDR2 SVGIG come from the germline V gene (reference sequence). CDR3 sequence (DNA): TGTGCCCGAGGACAGGGAGGAAATGAGCAGTTCTTC. It encodes CARGQGGNEQFF.

The chain links TRBV29-1 to TRBJ2-1; 8 bases are a match to TRBD1. Trimming removed 5 bases from V and 5 bases from J; junction bases left unmatched: 11. The germline gives CDR1 SQVTM, CDR2 ANQGSEA. This CDR3 has 15 residues. The CDR3 protein is CSVIGQGGHHNEQFF. The CDR3 coding sequence is TGCAGCGTTATTGGACAGGGAGGACACCACAATGAGCAGTTCTTC.

The chain has TRBV11-2 and TRBJ2-1, with D maybe TRBD1 (6 bases). The CDR3 is 15 residues long. Trimming cost V 5 bases and J 1 base, with 12 bases left between them. Germline CDR1 is SGHAT and CDR2 is FQNNGV. CDR3 region: CASSPQGASYNEQFF. The CDR3 DNA is TGTGCCAGCAGCCCACAGGGTGCATCCTACAATGAGCAGTTCTTC.

The chain employs TRBV7-6 and TRBJ2-3; 8 bases map to TRBD2. V gave up 0 bases and J gave up 4 bases; unmatched junction bases: 9. The CDR3 runs to 17 residues. Germline CDR1 and CDR2: SGHVS and FNYEAQ. The CDR3 region has the DNA TGTGCCAGCAGCTTAGCTCCCGGGACTAGTAACGCAGATACGCAGTATTTT. As protein: CASSLAPGTSNADTQYF.